This is a list of T cell receptor beta chains from one sample in a study of technical replicates of blood from a handful of donors. Only in-frame clones appear in the TCRdb table, and some are missing; sequencing was by immunoSEQ multiplex PCR. The sample has roughly 51,000 clones; about 94% are singletons. Material for sequencing was PBMCs. The receptors derive from a human donor in good health. Some clones in this sample may be carry-over from other donors' samples. Each CDR3 is given with its conserved first and last residue. D genes are given only for firm matches. Some rows have no size entry. The others give once, few or many, or a class for an expanded clone.

TRBV15	.	once	TRBJ2-1	CATSRDPGAYNEQFF	TGTGCCACCAGCCGGGACCCAGGGGCATACAATGAGCAGTTCTTC
TRBV7-9	.	.	TRBJ2-2	CASSLNAPRSPGELFF	TGTGCCAGCAGCTTAAACGCGCCCCGTTCACCCGGGGAGCTGTTTTTT
TRBV9	.	.	TRBJ2-7	CASSVRPSYEQYF	TGTGCCAGCAGCGTACGTCCCTCCTACGAGCAGTACTTC
TRBV5-1	.	.	TRBJ1-4	CASSLVPTDSATNEKLFF	TGCGCCAGCAGCTTGGTCCCGACGGACTCAGCAACTAATGAAAAACTGTTTTTT
TRBV2	TRBD2	.	TRBJ2-2	CASRKGAGALNTGELFF	TGTGCCAGCAGGAAAGGGGCGGGAGCCCTTAACACCGGGGAGCTGTTTTTT
TRBV5-1	TRBD2	.	TRBJ2-7	CASSLGGLAAIYEQYF	TGCGCCAGCAGCTTGGGGGGACTAGCGGCAATCTACGAGCAGTACTTC
TRBV7-2	.	.	TRBJ2-6	CASSPRSGSGANVLTF	TGTGCCAGCAGCCCGCGCTCAGGCTCTGGGGCCAACGTCCTGACTTTC
TRBV2	TRBD1	.	TRBJ2-1	CASRSDRGRYNEQFF	TGTGCCAGCAGGAGCGACAGGGGAAGATACAATGAGCAGTTCTTC
TRBV7-8	TRBD1	.	TRBJ2-2	CASSPRGLGGQKLPNTGELFF	TGTGCCAGCAGCCCGCGAGGGTTAGGGGGCCAAAAGCTACCGAACACCGGGGAGCTGTTTTTT
TRBV5-6	TRBD2	.	TRBJ2-7	CASSLAFGGALSYEQYF	TGTGCCAGCAGCTTGGCCTTCGGGGGGGCTCTCTCCTACGAGCAGTACTTC
TRBV2	.	once	TRBJ1-2	CASSPVRDGYTF	TGTGCCAGCAGCCCGGTCCGGGATGGCTACACCTTC
TRBV30	.	.	TRBJ1-3	CAWSVSSSGNTIYF	TGTGCCTGGAGTGTTTCCAGCTCTGGAAACACCATATATTTT
TRBV7-2	TRBD2	.	TRBJ2-3	CASSLAGLAGGGGTQYF	TGTGCCAGCAGCTTAGCGGGACTAGCGGGAGGAGGGGGAACGCAGTATTTT
TRBV9	.	.	TRBJ1-5	CASSVEGSDQPQHF	TGTGCCAGCAGCGTAGAGGGGTCGGATCAGCCCCAGCATTTT
TRBV9	TRBD2	.	TRBJ2-1	CASSVRLANEQFF	TGTGCCAGCAGCGTAAGACTAGCAAATGAGCAGTTCTTC
TRBV7-3	TRBD2	.	TRBJ2-7	CASSPGAGVGEQYF	TGTGCCAGCAGCCCCGGTGCGGGAGTGGGCGAGCAGTACTTC
TRBV2	.	.	TRBJ2-3	CASMRNPKSTDTQYF	TGTGCCAGCATGCGTAATCCCAAAAGCACAGATACGCAGTATTTT
TRBV7-6	.	.	TRBJ2-1	CASSRLLGIEKQFF	TGTGCCAGCAGCCGCCTTCTCGGTATCGAAAAGCAGTTCTTC
TRBV7-9	.	.	TRBJ1-2	CASSLTGTGYTF	TGTGCCAGCAGCTTAACCGGGACAGGCTACACCTTC
TRBV18	.	.	TRBJ1-4	CASSPPGTYRDEKLFF	TGTGCCAGCTCACCACCGGGGACATATCGGGATGAAAAACTGTTTTTT
TRBV29-1	TRBD1	.	TRBJ2-1	CSAKQGTTYNEQFF	TGCAGCGCCAAACAGGGGACCACCTACAATGAGCAGTTCTTC
TRBV4-2	.	.	TRBJ2-1	CASSQEQGSYNEQFF	TGTGCCAGCAGCCAGGAGCAGGGGTCCTACAATGAGCAGTTCTTC
TRBV6-1	TRBD1	once	TRBJ2-3	CASSAHRGLSTDTQYF	TGTGCCAGCAGTGCCCACAGGGGCCTTAGCACAGATACGCAGTATTTT
TRBV7-9	.	.	TRBJ2-5	CASSTTRGGETQYF	TGTGCCAGCAGCACGACTAGGGGAGGAGAGACCCAGTACTTC
TRBV7-2	.	.	TRBJ1-2	CASSLARNYGYTF	TGTGCCAGCAGCTTAGCCCGGAACTATGGCTACACCTTC
TRBV7-3	.	.	TRBJ2-5	CASSRSGPQETQYF	TGTGCCAGCAGCCGGAGCGGACCTCAAGAGACCCAGTACTTC
TRBV2	.	.	TRBJ2-1	CASRHAYRGGIDNEQFF	TGTGCCAGCAGGCACGCCTACAGGGGGGGTATCGACAATGAGCAGTTCTTC
TRBV27	TRBD2	few	TRBJ2-7	CASSLLGGGNEQYF	TGTGCCAGCAGTTTATTGGGGGGGGGTAACGAGCAGTACTTC
TRBV2	.	.	TRBJ1-6	CASTRSGGGSPLHF	TGTGCCAGCACTCGGAGCGGGGGCGGGTCACCCCTCCACTTT
TRBV12-5	TRBD1	.	TRBJ2-2	CASGPWTGNTGELFF	TGTGCTAGTGGTCCTTGGACAGGAAACACCGGGGAGCTGTTTTTT
TRBV7-3	.	once	TRBJ2-2	CASSLTAQANTGELFF	TGTGCCAGCAGCTTAACGGCCCAGGCGAACACCGGGGAGCTGTTTTTT
TRBV7-8	.	.	TRBJ1-2	CASSPDSNYGYTF	TGTGCCAGCAGTCCGGACAGTAACTATGGCTACACCTTC
TRBV6-5	TRBD1	.	TRBJ2-5	CASSYSSGTAQETQYF	TGTGCCAGCAGTTACTCCTCCGGGACAGCCCAAGAGACCCAGTACTTC
TRBV18	.	.	TRBJ2-5	CASSPPVKRTSQETQYF	TGTGCCAGCTCACCACCGGTGAAGCGGACCAGCCAAGAGACCCAGTACTTC
TRBV5-1	TRBD1	.	TRBJ1-1	CASSPRQGLNTEAFF	TGCGCCAGCAGCCCTAGACAGGGGTTGAACACTGAAGCTTTCTTT
TRBV9	.	.	TRBJ2-7	CASSVGLHSYEQYF	TGTGCCAGCAGCGTAGGACTACATTCCTACGAGCAGTACTTC
TRBV6-5	TRBD2	once	TRBJ2-5	CASSYSQLAGGETQYF	TGTGCCAGCAGTTACTCGCAACTAGCGGGAGGGGAGACCCAGTACTTC
TRBV4-3	.	.	TRBJ2-2	CASSQRVGELFF	TGCGCCAGCAGCCAGAGGGTCGGGGAGCTGTTTTTT
TRBV29-1	TRBD1	.	TRBJ1-2	CSSGGDSQGGYTF	TGCAGCTCCGGTGGGGACAGCCAAGGAGGCTACACCTTC
TRBV7-2	.	.	TRBJ2-7	CASSGSSYEQYF	TGTGCCAGCAGTGGTAGTTCTTACGAGCAGTACTTC
TRBV10-3	TRBD2	.	TRBJ2-7	CAISEAGGRTYEQYF	TGTGCCATCAGCGAGGCGGGAGGCCGCACCTACGAGCAGTACTTC
TRBV4-1	TRBD1	.	TRBJ1-3	CASSRDRVDTIYF	TGCGCCAGCAGCCGAGACAGGGTAGACACCATATATTTT
TRBV5-4	.	.	TRBJ1-2	CASLPTGSNYGYTF	TGTGCCAGCCTGCCTACAGGGTCCAACTATGGCTACACCTTC
TRBV19	.	.	TRBJ2-2	CASSTPARGGTGELFF	TGTGCCAGTAGTACCCCTGCGAGGGGGGGAACCGGGGAGCTGTTTTTT
TRBV6-1	.	.	TRBJ1-6	CASTLGQTYNSPLHF	TGTGCCAGCACCTTAGGACAGACTTATAATTCACCCCTCCACTTT
TRBV5-5	.	.	TRBJ1-2	CASSHTEDYGYTF	TGTGCCAGCAGCCACACCGAAGACTATGGCTACACCTTC
TRBV7-2	.	.	TRBJ2-5	CASSSSLGAGLETQYF	TGTGCCAGCAGCTCTTCCTTAGGCGCGGGGCTGGAGACCCAGTACTTC
TRBV11-2	.	.	TRBJ2-5	CASSLAPRLQETQYF	TGTGCCAGCAGCTTAGCACCCAGGCTGCAAGAGACCCAGTACTTC
TRBV28	.	.	TRBJ1-3	CASTEDTPGNTIYF	TGTGCCAGCACCGAAGACACCCCTGGAAACACCATATATTTT
TRBV29-1	TRBD1	.	TRBJ2-1	CSVAGSPGQGEFF	TGCAGCGTTGCCGGGAGTCCGGGACAGGGCGAGTTCTTC
TRBV5-6	.	.	TRBJ2-7	CASSITGWAYEQYF	TGTGCCAGCAGCATAACAGGGTGGGCCTACGAGCAGTACTTC
TRBV9	TRBD2	few	TRBJ2-7	CASSVGLAAIYYEQYF	TGTGCCAGCAGCGTAGGACTAGCGGCAATCTACTACGAGCAGTACTTC
TRBV7-9	.	.	TRBJ2-7	CASSLASNEQYF	TGTGCCAGCAGCTTGGCCTCGAACGAGCAGTACTTC
TRBV18	.	.	TRBJ1-5	CASSPGNNQPQHF	TGTGCCAGCTCACCCGGGAACAATCAGCCCCAGCATTTT
TRBV29-1	.	once	TRBJ2-3	CSVITTTDTQYF	TGCAGCGTTATCACTACCACAGATACGCAGTATTTT
TRBV13	.	.	TRBJ2-5	CASSLEVTVAGARETQYF	TGTGCCAGCAGCTTAGAAGTTACCGTGGCAGGGGCGAGAGAGACCCAGTACTTC
TRBV6-5	TRBD1	.	TRBJ2-1	CASSYSPGQGGNEQFF	TGTGCCAGCAGTTACTCTCCGGGACAGGGGGGCAATGAGCAGTTCTTC
TRBV5-1	.	once	TRBJ2-1	CASSSEGFEQFF	TGCGCCAGCAGCTCGGAGGGGTTTGAGCAGTTCTTC
TRBV19	TRBD1	.	TRBJ2-5	CASSITGGPFGTQYF	TGTGCCAGTAGTATAACAGGGGGCCCGTTTGGGACCCAGTACTTC
TRBV9	.	.	TRBJ1-3	CASSLQSSGNTIYF	TGTGCCAGCAGCCTACAGAGCTCTGGAAACACCATATATTTT